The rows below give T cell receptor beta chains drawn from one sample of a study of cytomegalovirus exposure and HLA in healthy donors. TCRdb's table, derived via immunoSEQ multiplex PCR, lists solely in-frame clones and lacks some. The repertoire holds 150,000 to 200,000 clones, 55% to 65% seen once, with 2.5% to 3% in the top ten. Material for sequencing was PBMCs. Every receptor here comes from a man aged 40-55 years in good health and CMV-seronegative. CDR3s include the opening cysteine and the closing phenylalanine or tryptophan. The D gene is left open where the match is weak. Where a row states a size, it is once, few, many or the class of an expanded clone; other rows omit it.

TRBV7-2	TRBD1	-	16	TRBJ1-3	CASSPNGQGTGNTIYF	TGTGCCAGCAGCCCTAATGGACAGGGAACTGGAAACACCATATATTTT
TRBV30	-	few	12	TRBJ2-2	CAWSWATGELFF	TGTGCCTGGAGTTGGGCCACCGGGGAGCTGTTTTTT
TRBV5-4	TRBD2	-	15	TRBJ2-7	CASSLDGLGAYEQYF	TGTGCCAGCAGCTTGGATGGACTAGGCGCCTACGAGCAGTACTTC
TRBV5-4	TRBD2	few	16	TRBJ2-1	CASSLEGTSANNEQFF	TGTGCCAGCAGCTTGGAAGGGACTAGCGCTAACAATGAGCAGTTCTTC
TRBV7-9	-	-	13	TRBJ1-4	CASSQGVNEKLFF	TGTGCCAGCAGCCAAGGGGTAAATGAAAAACTGTTTTTT
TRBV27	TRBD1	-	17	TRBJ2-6	CASQRDRGLAGANVLTF	TGTGCCAGCCAGCGGGACAGGGGGCTCGCAGGGGCCAACGTCCTGACTTTC
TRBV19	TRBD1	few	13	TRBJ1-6	CASAGTGHSPLHF	TGTGCCAGTGCCGGGACAGGGCATTCACCCCTCCACTTT
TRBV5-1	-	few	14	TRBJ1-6	CASSFASEDSPLHF	TGCGCCAGCAGCTTCGCTTCAGAGGATTCACCCCTCCACTTT
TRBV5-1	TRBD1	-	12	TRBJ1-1	CASSLGTGEAFF	TGCGCCAGCAGCTTGGGGACAGGAGAAGCTTTCTTT
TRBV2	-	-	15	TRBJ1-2	CASSVTGQTNYGYTF	TGTGCCAGCAGTGTTACAGGGCAGACCAACTATGGCTACACCTTC
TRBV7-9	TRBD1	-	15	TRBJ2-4	CASSPRGTGRNIQYF	TGTGCCAGCAGTCCGAGGGGGACAGGGCGAAACATTCAGTACTTC
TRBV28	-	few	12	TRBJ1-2	CATHGLLYGYTF	TGTGCCACCCACGGACTGCTCTATGGCTACACCTTC
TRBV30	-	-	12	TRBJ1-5	CAWGQSNQPQHF	TGTGCCTGGGGTCAGAGCAATCAGCCCCAGCATTTT
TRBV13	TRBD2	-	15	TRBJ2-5	CASRLEGASGGPRDF	TGTGCCAGCAGACTCGAGGGGGCTAGCGGGGGGCCCAGGGACTTC
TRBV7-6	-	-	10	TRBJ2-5	CACKGVGAYF	TGTGCCTGCAAGGGGGTGGGCGCGTACTTC
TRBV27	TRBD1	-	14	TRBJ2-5	CASSLQTGSETQYF	TGTGCCAGCAGTTTACAGACAGGGAGCGAGACCCAGTACTTC
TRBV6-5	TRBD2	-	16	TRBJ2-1	CASSYSYSSGRNEQFF	TGTGCCAGCAGTTACTCCTACTCTAGCGGGAGAAATGAGCAGTTCTTC
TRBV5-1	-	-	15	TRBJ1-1	CASSLVQGTNTEAFF	TGCGCCAGCAGCTTGGTTCAGGGGACGAACACTGAAGCTTTCTTT
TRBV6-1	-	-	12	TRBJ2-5	CASSDYIETQYF	TGTGCCAGCAGTGATTATATCGAGACCCAGTACTTC
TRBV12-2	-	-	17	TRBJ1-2	CASRLPFLDSPNYGYTF	TGTGCAAGTCGCTTACCCTTCTTGGACAGCCCTAACTATGGCTACACCTTC
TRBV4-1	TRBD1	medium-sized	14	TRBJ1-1	CASSQTGEITEAFF	TGCGCCAGCAGCCAAACAGGGGAGATCACTGAAGCTTTCTTT
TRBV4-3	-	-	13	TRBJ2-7	CASSQGGANEQYF	TGCGCCAGCAGCCAAGGGGGAGCCAACGAGCAGTACTTC
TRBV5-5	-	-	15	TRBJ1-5	CASSRTQGSYQPQHF	TGTGCCAGCAGCCGGACGCAGGGGTCGTATCAGCCCCAGCATTTT
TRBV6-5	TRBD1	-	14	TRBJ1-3	CATRQGEIGNTIYF	TGTGCCACCAGACAGGGAGAGATCGGAAACACCATATATTTT